This T cell receptor (beta chain) stems from a study of control samples from healthy donors and cancer patients. TCRdb's copy holds only in-frame clones and misses some; the assay was immunoSEQ multiplex PCR. The data include about 210,000 clones; the top ten clones carry 2.2%. Sequenced: blood. The TCR comes from a woman in her twenties or thirties in good health.

The CDR3 loop is CASNPDRPYSNQPQHF. CDR3 DNA: TGTGCCAGCAACCCGGACAGACCCTATAGCAATCAGCCCCAGCATTTT. This chain connects TRBV6-6 to TRBJ1-5, with a weak D call TRBD1 (6 bases). Trimming left V 7 bases short and J 0 bases short, with 16 bases between. The CDR3 is made up of 16 amino acids. Looked up from germline, CDR1 is MNHNY and CDR2 is SVGAGI (reference sequence).